Sequencing of this TCR beta chain was carried out in a study of OX40 agonist ivuxolimab in advanced cancers. Turning to the study itself: With ivuxolimab, an agonistic anti-OX40 (CD134) antibody, patients were treated. With a range of roughly 20 to 79, age averaged approximately 54 years, and around 80% were male. Study observations and caveats: In the expanded peripheral T cells, antigen specificity was never determined. Clonal expansion in partial responders at 0.1-3.0 mg/kg ranked among the lowest.

Per germline, CDR1 MGHRA and CDR2 YSYEKL. The CDR3 is 14 residues long. The germline V and J ends were trimmed by 1 base and 0 bases, with 5 bases remaining between them. With regard to this clone: What it binds is unknown.

Sequenced by immunoSEQ multiplex PCR; TCRdb stores in-frame clones only, minus some. Seen here are just over 90,000 clones, roughly 90% observed once, and the top ten hold 3% to 3.5%. The sample consisted of CD4+ or CD8+ T cells sorted from blood, taken in a trial of the OX40 agonist ivuxolimab. This clonotype was obtained from an adult with an advanced solid tumor such as melanoma, head and neck, liver or kidney cancer. The rearrangement joins TRBV4-1 to TRBJ2-3; tentative D call: TRBD2 (5 bases). CDR3 in amino acids: CASSQGRSTDTQYF. The CDR3 DNA sequence: TGCGCCAGCAGCCAAGGGAGGAGCACAGATACGCAGTATTTT.